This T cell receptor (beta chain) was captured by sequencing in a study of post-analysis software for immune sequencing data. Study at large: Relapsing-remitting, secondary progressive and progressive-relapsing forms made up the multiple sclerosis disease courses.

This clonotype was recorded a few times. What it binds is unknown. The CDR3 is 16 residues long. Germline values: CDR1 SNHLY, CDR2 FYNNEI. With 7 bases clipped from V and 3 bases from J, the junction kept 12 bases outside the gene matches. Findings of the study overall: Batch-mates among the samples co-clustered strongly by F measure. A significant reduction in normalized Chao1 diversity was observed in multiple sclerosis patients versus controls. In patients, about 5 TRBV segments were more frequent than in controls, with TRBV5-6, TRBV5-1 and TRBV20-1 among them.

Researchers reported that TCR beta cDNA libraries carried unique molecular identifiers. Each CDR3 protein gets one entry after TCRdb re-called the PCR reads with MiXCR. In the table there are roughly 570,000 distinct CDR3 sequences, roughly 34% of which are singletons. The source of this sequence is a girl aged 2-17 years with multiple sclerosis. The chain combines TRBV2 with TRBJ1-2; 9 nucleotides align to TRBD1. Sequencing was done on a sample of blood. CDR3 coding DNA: TGTGCCAGCAACACCGGGACAGGGTTTTCCGACTATGGCTACACCTTC. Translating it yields CASNTGTGFSDYGYTF.